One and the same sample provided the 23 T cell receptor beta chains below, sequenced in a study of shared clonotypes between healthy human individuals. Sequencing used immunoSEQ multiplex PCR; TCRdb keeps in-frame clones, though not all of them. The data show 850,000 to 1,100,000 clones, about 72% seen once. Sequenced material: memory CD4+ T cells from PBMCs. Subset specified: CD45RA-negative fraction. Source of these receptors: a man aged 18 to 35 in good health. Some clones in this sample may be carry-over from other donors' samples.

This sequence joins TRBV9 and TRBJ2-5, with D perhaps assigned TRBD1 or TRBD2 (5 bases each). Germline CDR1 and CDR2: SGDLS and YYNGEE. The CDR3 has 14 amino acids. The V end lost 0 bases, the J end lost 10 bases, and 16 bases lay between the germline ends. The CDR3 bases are TGTGCCAGCAGCGTAGAAGCGGTCGGGACGAGCCAGTACTTC. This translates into CASSVEAVGTSQYF.

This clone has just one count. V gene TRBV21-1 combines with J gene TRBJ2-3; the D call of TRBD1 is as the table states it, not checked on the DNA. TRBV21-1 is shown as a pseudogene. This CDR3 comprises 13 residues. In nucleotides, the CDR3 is TGTGCCAGCAGGGCGCAGGGCACAGATACGCAGTATTTT. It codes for CASRAQGTDTQYF.

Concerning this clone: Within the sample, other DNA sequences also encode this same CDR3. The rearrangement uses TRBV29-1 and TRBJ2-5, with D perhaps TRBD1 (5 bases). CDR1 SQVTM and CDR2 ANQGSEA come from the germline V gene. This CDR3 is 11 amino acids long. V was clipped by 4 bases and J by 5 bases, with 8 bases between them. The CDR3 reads CSVVPGETQYF. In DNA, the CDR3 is TGCAGCGTTGTCCCAGGGGAGACCCAGTACTTC.

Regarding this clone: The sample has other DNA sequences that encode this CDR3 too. Written as DNA, the CDR3 is TGTGCCAGCAGCTTGACAGGTTCCTCCTACGAGCAGTACTTC. Protein product: CASSLTGSSYEQYF. V is TRBV7-2 and J is TRBJ2-7, with D maybe TRBD1 (6 bases). Trimming removed 3 bases at V and 0 bases at J, with 9 bases between. Germline CDR1 is SGHTA and CDR2 is FQGNSA. The CDR3 totals 14 residues. The full variable domain, rest sourced from reference TRBV7-2 and TRBJ2-7, is GAGVSQSPSNKVTEKGKDVELRCDPISGHTALYWYRQSLGQGLEFLIYFQGNSAPDKSGLPSDRFSAERTGGSVSTLTIQRTQQEDSAVYLCASSLTGSSYEQYFGPGTRLTVT.

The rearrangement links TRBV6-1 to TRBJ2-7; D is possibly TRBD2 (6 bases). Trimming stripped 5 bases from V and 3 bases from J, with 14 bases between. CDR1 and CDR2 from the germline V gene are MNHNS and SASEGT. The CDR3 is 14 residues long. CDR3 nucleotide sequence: TGTGCCAGCAGTACGGGACTCAGTTACTACGAGCAGTACTTC. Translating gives CASSTGLSYYEQYF.

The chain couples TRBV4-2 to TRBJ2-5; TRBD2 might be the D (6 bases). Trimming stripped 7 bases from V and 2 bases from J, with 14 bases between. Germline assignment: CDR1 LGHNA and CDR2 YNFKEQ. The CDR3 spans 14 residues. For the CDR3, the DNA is TGTGCCAGCACCCCTTCGGGGGAACAAGAGACCCAGTACTTC. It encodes CASTPSGEQETQYF.

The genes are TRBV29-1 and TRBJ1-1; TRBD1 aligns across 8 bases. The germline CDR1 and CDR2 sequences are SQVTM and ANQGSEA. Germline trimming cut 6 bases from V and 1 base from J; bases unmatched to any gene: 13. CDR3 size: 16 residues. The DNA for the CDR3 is TGCAGCGTGCCAAGGAGGGCAGGGGGCGGGAACACTGAAGCTTTCTTT. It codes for CSVPRRAGGGNTEAFF.

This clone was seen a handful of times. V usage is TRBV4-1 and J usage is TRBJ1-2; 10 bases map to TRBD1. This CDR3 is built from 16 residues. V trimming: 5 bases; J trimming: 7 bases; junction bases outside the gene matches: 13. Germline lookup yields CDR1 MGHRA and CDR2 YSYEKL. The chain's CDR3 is CASSNDRGRLFAGYTF. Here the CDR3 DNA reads TGCGCCAGCAGCAACGACAGGGGGCGACTTTTTGCTGGCTACACCTTC.

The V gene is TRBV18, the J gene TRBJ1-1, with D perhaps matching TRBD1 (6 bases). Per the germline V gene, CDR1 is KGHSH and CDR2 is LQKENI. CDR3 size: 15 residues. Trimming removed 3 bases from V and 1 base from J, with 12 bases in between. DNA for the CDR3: TGTGCCAGCTCACCGGGGGGACACCCGAACACTGAAGCTTTCTTT. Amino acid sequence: CASSPGGHPNTEAFF.

The CDR3 spells CASSSRSTGGAGANVLTF. CDR3 nucleotides: TGTGCCAGCAGCTCAAGATCGACAGGGGGCGCTGGGGCCAACGTCCTGACTTTC. The chain uses TRBV7-6 and TRBJ2-6; TRBD1 matches at 10 bases. The CDR3 is made up of 18 amino acids. With 4 bases clipped from V and 2 bases from J, the junction kept 8 bases outside the gene matches. The germline gives CDR1 SGHVS, CDR2 FNYEAQ.

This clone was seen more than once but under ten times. Written as DNA, the CDR3 is TGTGCCACCAGTAAGGACGGCCACTCTGGAAACACCATATATTTT. Protein sequence: CATSKDGHSGNTIYF. This sequence joins TRBV15 and TRBJ1-3; unclear D gene. With 6 bases removed from V and 0 bases from J, the gap between germline ends came to 12 bases. The CDR3 has 15 amino acids. Germline V gives CDR1 LNHNV, CDR2 YYDKDF (reference sequence).

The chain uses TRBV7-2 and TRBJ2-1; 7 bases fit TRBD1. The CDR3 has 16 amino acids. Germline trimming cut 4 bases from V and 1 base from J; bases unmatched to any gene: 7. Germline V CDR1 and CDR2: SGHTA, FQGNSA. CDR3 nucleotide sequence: TGTGCCAGCAGCTCGAGACAGGGCGATTCCTACAATGAGCAGTTCTTC. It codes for CASSSRQGDSYNEQFF.

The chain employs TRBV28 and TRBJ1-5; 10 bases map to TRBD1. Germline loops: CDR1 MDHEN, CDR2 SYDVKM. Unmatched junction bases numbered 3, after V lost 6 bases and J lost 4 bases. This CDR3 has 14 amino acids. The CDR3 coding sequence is TGTGCCAGCAGCGGGGGACAGGGGAATCAGCCCCAGCATTTT. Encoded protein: CASSGGQGNQPQHF.

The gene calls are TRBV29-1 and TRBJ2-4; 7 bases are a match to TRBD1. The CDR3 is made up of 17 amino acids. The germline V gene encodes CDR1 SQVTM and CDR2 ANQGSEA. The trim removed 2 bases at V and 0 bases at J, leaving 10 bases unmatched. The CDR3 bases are TGCAGCGTTGAATCCCCGACAGGGACCCTAGCCAAAAACATTCAGTACTTC. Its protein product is CSVESPTGTLAKNIQYF. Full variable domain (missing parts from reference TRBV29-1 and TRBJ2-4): SAVISQKPSRDICQRGTSLTIQCQVDSQVTMMFWYRQQPGQSLTLIATANQGSEATYESGFVIDKFPISRPNLTFSTLTVSNMSPEDSSIYLCSVESPTGTLAKNIQYFGAGTRLSVL.

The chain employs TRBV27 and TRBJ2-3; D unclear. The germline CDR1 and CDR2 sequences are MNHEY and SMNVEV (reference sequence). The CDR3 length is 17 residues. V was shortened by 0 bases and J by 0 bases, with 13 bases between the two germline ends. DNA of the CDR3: TGTGCCAGCAGTTTATCGCCCCCCCAGGCAAGCACAGATACGCAGTATTTT. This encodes CASSLSPPQASTDTQYF.

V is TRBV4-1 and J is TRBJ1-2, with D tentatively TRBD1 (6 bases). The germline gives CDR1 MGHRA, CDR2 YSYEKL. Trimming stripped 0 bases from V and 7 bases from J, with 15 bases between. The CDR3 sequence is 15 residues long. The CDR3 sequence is CASSQEFPGASGYTF. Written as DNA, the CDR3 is TGCGCCAGCAGCCAAGAGTTCCCGGGGGCAAGTGGCTACACCTTC.

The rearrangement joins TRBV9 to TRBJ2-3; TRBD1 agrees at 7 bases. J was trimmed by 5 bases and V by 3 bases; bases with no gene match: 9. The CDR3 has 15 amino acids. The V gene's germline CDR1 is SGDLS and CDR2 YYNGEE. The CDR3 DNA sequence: TGTGCCAGCAGCGCGAGACTCCGGGACAGAGATACGCAGTATTTT. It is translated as CASSARLRDRDTQYF.

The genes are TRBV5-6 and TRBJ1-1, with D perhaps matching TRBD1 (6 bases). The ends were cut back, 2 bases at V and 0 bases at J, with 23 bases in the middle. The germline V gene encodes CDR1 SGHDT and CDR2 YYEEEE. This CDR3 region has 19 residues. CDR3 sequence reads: CASSLFDFGGGHMNTEAFF. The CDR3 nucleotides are TGTGCCAGCAGCTTATTTGATTTCGGGGGCGGCCATATGAACACTGAAGCTTTCTTT.

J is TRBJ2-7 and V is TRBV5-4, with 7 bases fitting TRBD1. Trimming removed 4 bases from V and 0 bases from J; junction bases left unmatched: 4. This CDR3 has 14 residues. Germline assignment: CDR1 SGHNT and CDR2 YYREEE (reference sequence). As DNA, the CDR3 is TGTGCCAGCAGCACGGACAGGCGCTCCTACGAGCAGTACTTC. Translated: CASSTDRRSYEQYF.

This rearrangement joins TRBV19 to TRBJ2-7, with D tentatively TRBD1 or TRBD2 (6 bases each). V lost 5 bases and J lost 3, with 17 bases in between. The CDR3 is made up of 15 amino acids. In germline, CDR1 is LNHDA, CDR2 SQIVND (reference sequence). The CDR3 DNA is TGTGCCAGTAGTCCCGGAGGGGGAATCAGCTACGAGCAGTACTTC. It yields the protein CASSPGGGISYEQYF.

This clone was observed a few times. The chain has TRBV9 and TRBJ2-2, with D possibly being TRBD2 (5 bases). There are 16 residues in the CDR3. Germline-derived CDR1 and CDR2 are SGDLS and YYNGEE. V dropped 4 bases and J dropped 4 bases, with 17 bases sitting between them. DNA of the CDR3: TGTGCCAGCAGCCCCGTGGGGAGTTATAGCACCGGGGAGCTGTTTTTT. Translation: CASSPVGSYSTGELFF.

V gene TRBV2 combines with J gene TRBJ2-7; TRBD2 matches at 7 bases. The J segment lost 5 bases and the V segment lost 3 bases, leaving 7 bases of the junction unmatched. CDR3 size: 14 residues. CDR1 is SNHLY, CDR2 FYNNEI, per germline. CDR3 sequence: CASSDRREGDEQYF. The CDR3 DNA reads TGTGCCAGCAGTGACCGCAGGGAGGGAGACGAGCAGTACTTC.

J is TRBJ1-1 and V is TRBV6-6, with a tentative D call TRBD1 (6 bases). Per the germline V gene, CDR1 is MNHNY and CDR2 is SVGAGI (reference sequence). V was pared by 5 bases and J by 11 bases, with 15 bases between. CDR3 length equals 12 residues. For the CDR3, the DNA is TGTGCCAGCAGTGTACAGGGTGAGGGGGCTTTCTTT. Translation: CASSVQGEGAFF.